The 21 T cell receptor beta chains listed next were all sequenced from one sample in a study of T-cell memory formation after mild COVID-19. TCRdb reprocessed the 5' RACE reads via MiXCR and lists one record per CDR3 protein. This table has some 350,000 distinct CDR3 sequences, 10% to 15% appearing once. The sequencing input was PBMCs or a T cell subset sorted from them (not recorded which). Receptors originate from a man aged 18 to 29 who had mild COVID-19 (a few samples of this study predate the infection). Cell type and time point are not known.

This clonotype occurred a few times. This chain joins TRBV30 and TRBJ2-3; TRBD2 matches at 15 bases. Germline V lookup: CDR1 GTSNPN, CDR2 SVGIG (reference sequence). The CDR3 has 16 residues. The ends lost 5 bases at V and 5 bases at J; junction bases unmatched: 8. CDR3 coding DNA: TGTGCCTGGGGGCACGGGACTAGCGGGGGGATAGATACGCAGTATTTT. This encodes CAWGHGTSGGIDTQYF.

This clonotype came up a few times. The chain is built from TRBV5-5 and TRBJ2-7, with D possibly matching TRBD2 (5 bases). The CDR3 extends over 15 amino acids. CDR1 and CDR2 from the germline V gene are SGHKS and YYEKEE (reference sequence). V lost 4 bases, J lost 3 bases, and 17 bases lay in between. The CDR3 nucleotides read TGTGCCAGCAGCCTCGTGTACGGGGAGCTCTACGAGCAGTACGTC. The encoded protein is CASSLVYGELYEQYV.

This rearrangement joins TRBV20-1 to TRBJ2-5, with 14 bases that match TRBD2. Germline CDR1 DFQATT, CDR2 SNEGSKA (reference sequence). V lost 6 bases and J lost 8; bases outside the gene matches: 2. CDR3 length: 12 residues. CDR3 coding DNA: TGCAGTGCGGGGACTAGCGGGGGAACCCAGTACTTC. This translates into CSAGTSGGTQYF.

This clonotype came up a few times. This chain links TRBV12-3 or TRBV12-4 with TRBJ2-5, with 14 bases fitting TRBD2. The CDR3 spans 16 residues. With V trimmed by 4 bases and J by 6 bases, 7 bases remained unmatched. CDR3 region: CASSSTGTSGGQTQYF. In nucleotides, the CDR3 is TGTGCCAGCAGTTCGACCGGGACTAGCGGGGGACAGACCCAGTACTTC.

This clonotype was recorded at least ten times. The chain combines TRBV7-2 with TRBJ2-3; D not certain. This CDR3 is built from 14 residues. Trimming removed 3 bases from V and 0 bases from J, with 7 bases in between. From germline, CDR1 is SGHTA and CDR2 FQGNSA. CDR3 sequence: CASSLVASTDTQYF. CDR3 DNA: TGTGCCAGCAGCTTGGTGGCGAGCACAGATACGCAGTATTTT.

This clonotype was seen more than once but under ten times. The chain uses TRBV29-1 and TRBJ2-1, with D tentatively TRBD1 or TRBD2 (5 bases each). In germline, CDR1 is SQVTM, CDR2 ANQGSEA. CDR3 length equals 13 residues. Trimming removed 7 bases at V and 7 bases at J, with 17 bases between. CDR3 sequence (DNA): TGCAGCGCTGGGAAGGGGCCGGGGAATGAGCAGTTCTTC. Translation: CSAGKGPGNEQFF.

The V call is TRBV27, the J call TRBJ1-1; TRBD1 might be the D (5 bases). The germline gives CDR1 MNHEY, CDR2 SMNVEV (reference sequence). The CDR3 consists of 17 residues. Between the trimmed V and J ends, which lost 1 base and 0 bases, there was a span of 15 bases. DNA for the CDR3: TGTGCCAGCAGTTTATTCCGGGGACCAATGATGAACACTGAAGCTTTCTTT. This gives the protein CASSLFRGPMMNTEAFF.

The chain joins TRBV10-3 to TRBJ2-3; D ambiguous. Per germline, CDR1 ENHRY and CDR2 SYGVKD. The CDR3 runs to 13 residues. V lost 8 bases to trimming and J lost 9 bases, with 18 bases between them. The CDR3 DNA sequence: TGTGCCATCTCGGCCGATGTGACGGCAACGCAGTATTTT. The encoded protein is CAISADVTATQYF.

The chain joins TRBV12-3 or TRBV12-4 to TRBJ2-7; TRBD1 matches 9 bases. V trimming: 4 bases; J trimming: 3 bases; junction bases outside the gene matches: 7. The CDR3 covers 15 residues. In DNA form, the CDR3 reads TGTGCCAGCAGTTCCCGGGACAGGGTAGTCTACGAGCAGTACTTC. This translates into CASSSRDRVVYEQYF.

J is TRBJ2-3 and V is TRBV5-1; 9 bases are a match to TRBD2. The CDR3 covers 14 residues. Per germline, CDR1 SGHRS and CDR2 YFSETQ. After removal of 4 bases from V and 4 bases from J, the junction contained 4 bases not matched to a gene. The CDR3, as DNA: TGCGCCAGCAGCCGCGGGGGGGCCTCAGATACGCAGTATTTT. Encoded protein: CASSRGGASDTQYF.

The J gene is TRBJ2-1, the V gene TRBV7-9, with TRBD1 matching over 8 bases. V was clipped by 6 bases and J by 6 bases; unmatched bases: 13. CDR3 size: 16 residues. Germline CDR1 is SEHNR and CDR2 is FQNEAQ (reference sequence). CDR3 loop: CASRSQGALGSNEQFF. CDR3 DNA: TGTGCCAGCAGGTCTCAGGGGGCCCTGGGGTCCAATGAGCAGTTCTTC.

The rearrangement uses TRBV7-2 and TRBJ1-2, with 12 bases identical to TRBD1. J gave up 6 bases and V 5 bases, and 10 bases lay outside the gene matches. Germline assignment: CDR1 SGHTA and CDR2 FQGNSA. CDR3 size: 16 residues. The CDR3 spells CASSRRAGTGGDGYTF. CDR3 DNA sequence: TGTGCCAGCAGCCGAAGGGCCGGGACAGGGGGCGATGGCTACACCTTC.

This clonotype was seen a few times. CDR3 residues: CAISWDGSTYEQYV. The CDR3 DNA reads as TGTGCCATCAGTTGGGACGGCTCAACCTACGAGCAGTACGTC. The chain couples TRBV10-3 to TRBJ2-7; D could derive from TRBD1 or TRBD2 (5 bases each). This CDR3 region has 14 residues. The V end was cut by 5 bases, the J end by 2 bases, with 13 bases between. CDR1 and CDR2 (germline): ENHRY, SYGVKD.

This clonotype was detected many times. The chain links TRBV20-1 to TRBJ2-3; 12 bases are shared with TRBD2. V shed 8 bases, J shed 3 bases, and the junction held 6 bases outside the gene matches. The CDR3 sequence is 14 residues long. Germline V CDR1 and CDR2: DFQATT, SNEGSKA (reference sequence). The CDR3 spells CSLGLAGNTDTQYF. CDR3 sequence (DNA): TGCAGTCTCGGACTAGCGGGGAATACAGATACGCAGTATTTT.

This sequence joins TRBV7-2 and TRBJ1-5; 8 nucleotides match TRBD1. CDR3 length: 14 amino acids. The V segment lost 4 bases and the J segment 6 bases; nucleotides outside the gene matches: 5. CDR1 and CDR2 from the germline V gene are SGHTA and FQGNSA. The CDR3 is CASSYPGGGQPQHF. CDR3 sequence (DNA): TGTGCCAGCAGCTACCCAGGGGGCGGTCAGCCCCAGCATTTT.

This clonotype has a handful of counts. The junction and the germline gene differ at one end; a read error may be behind it. This chain uses TRBV7-7 with TRBJ2-3; D unresolved. The CDR3 consists of 14 residues. Germline values: CDR1 SSHAT, CDR2 FNYEAQ (reference sequence). The CDR3 loop reads CASSQRHSTDTQYF. The CDR3 DNA sequence: TGTGCTAGCAGCCAGAGACACAGCACAGATACGCAGTATTTT.

The V call is TRBV25-1, the J call TRBJ2-7; perhaps TRBD1 as D (6 bases). The germline V gene has CDR1 MGHDK and CDR2 SYGVNS. The CDR3 has 13 amino acids. The V gene lost 8 bases and the J gene lost 3 bases, with 14 bases spanning the gap. CDR3 sequence: CASGRQAFYEQYV. In DNA, the CDR3 is TGTGCCAGCGGTAGACAGGCGTTCTACGAGCAGTACGTC.

This clonotype has more than one count but fewer than ten. The chain uses TRBV6-1 and TRBJ1-1, with 8 bases fitting TRBD1. Germline trimming cut 7 bases from V and 11 bases from J; bases unmatched to any gene: 9. Germline-derived CDR1 and CDR2 are MNHNS and SASEGT. CDR3 length: 12 amino acids. The CDR3 DNA reads TGTGCCAGCAATCAGGGGGCCGGTGTGGCTTTCTTT. Its translation is CASNQGAGVAFF.

V usage is TRBV5-1 and J usage is TRBJ2-7; either TRBD1 or TRBD2 may supply D (6 bases each). This CDR3 comprises 11 residues. V lost 5 bases and J lost 5, with 8 bases in between. From germline, CDR1 is SGHRS and CDR2 YFSETQ. This chain's CDR3 is CASRRGDEQYF. CDR3 nucleotide sequence: TGCGCCAGCAGGAGGGGGGACGAGCAGTACTTC. Full variable domain (outside the CDR3, taken from reference TRBV5-1 and TRBJ2-7): KAGVTQTPRYLIKTRGQQVTLSCSPISGHRSVSWYQQTPGQGLQFLFEYFSETQRNKGNFPGRFSGRQFSNSRSEMNVSTLELGDSALYLCASRRGDEQYFGPGTRLTVT.

This clonotype was seen only a few times. This sequence joins TRBV10-3 and TRBJ2-3, with 11 bases that match TRBD2. This CDR3 is 15 amino acids long. CDR1 and CDR2 (germline): ENHRY, SYGVKD. V dropped 5 bases and J dropped 6; count of bases not matched to a gene: 7. The CDR3 protein is CAISFSGGADDTQYF. The DNA for the CDR3 is TGTGCCATCAGTTTTAGCGGGGGGGCGGACGATACGCAGTATTTT.

This clonotype was counted once. The V and J genes are TRBV6-2 or TRBV6-3 and TRBJ2-7; 7 bases align to TRBD1. The CDR3 totals 16 residues. J was trimmed by 3 bases and V by 6 bases; bases with no gene match: 14. Per the germline V gene, CDR1 is MNHEY and CDR2 is SVGEGT. CDR3: CASSLPGTRDSYEQYV. CDR3 coding DNA: TGTGCCAGCAGCCTACCCGGGACCAGGGACAGCTACGAGCAGTACGTC.